The sequence of this T cell receptor beta chain was determined in a study of T cell repertoires in cytomegalovirus infection. Overall study context: Matching HLA type and CMV infection were both indicated by public TCR beta signatures.

A word on this clonotype: As yet, its antigen is unknown.

The V gene lost 0 bases and the J gene lost 1 base, with 17 bases spanning the gap. CDR1 is DFQATT, CDR2 SNEGSKA, per germline (reference sequence). The CDR3 extends over 17 amino acids. Study-wide results and caveats: Carriers of CMV and the relevant HLA type were discriminated by public TCR beta frequency. HLA-C-restricted CMV-specific TCR beta clonotypes were dominant in the ex vivo response.

TCRdb reprocessed the reads via MiXCR and lists one record per CDR3 protein. The sample shows around 530,000 distinct CDR3 sequences, about a quarter of them seen only once. The TCR sequence derives from a human donor in good health (CMV status not recorded). Some clones in this sample may be carry-over from other donors' samples. The chain uses TRBV20-1 and TRBJ2-3; D is unclear. The sample taken for sequencing was PBMCs. The CDR3 loop reads CSARDVGGTPGTDTQYF. In DNA form, the CDR3 reads TGCAGTGCTAGAGATGTGGGCGGAACCCCCGGCACAGATACGCAGTATTTT.